One sample yielded the 7 T cell receptor beta chains listed below, sequenced in a study of T cells in Graves' hyperthyroidism and ophthalmopathy. Using RNA transcripts as the source, TCR beta CDR3 regions were amplified. The HTBI primer set was used in a first-round RT-PCR of the TCR CDR3. TCRdb redid the calling of the multiplex PCR reads with MiXCR, one entry per CDR3 protein. Of some 420,000 distinct CDR3 sequences in the sample, around 15% were seen once. The sequencing sample was made of blood. Receptor source: a woman between 18 and 29 years old with Graves' hyperthyroidism.

This clonotype was detected ten times or more. V gene TRBV27 combines with J gene TRBJ1-1, with a possible D match to TRBD1 (5 bases). The CDR3 runs to 13 residues. Germline V lookup: CDR1 MNHEY, CDR2 SMNVEV (reference sequence). V lost 6 bases, J lost 1 base, and 9 bases lay in between. The CDR3 nucleotides read TGTGCCAGCAGCTTTGGACAGAACACTGAAGCTTTCTTT. Its protein is CASSFGQNTEAFF.

About this clonotype: At one end, the junction sequence differs from germline, possibly due to a read error. The CDR3 sequence is CSVDRDMNTGAFF. The CDR3 coding sequence is TGCAGCGTTGATAGGGACATGAACACTGGAGCTTTCTTT. The rearrangement uses TRBV29-1 and TRBJ1-1; D is possibly TRBD1 (6 bases). The CDR3 length is 13 residues. Germline V gene sequence: CDR1 SQVTM, CDR2 ANQGSEA.

The chain carries TRBV28 and TRBJ2-5; unclear D gene. The CDR3 is 15 amino acids. Trimming pared 4 bases from V and 0 bases from J, leaving 12 bases between. Germline-derived CDR1 and CDR2 are MDHEN and SYDVKM. The CDR3 spells CASSSVWADQETQYF. CDR3 in DNA: TGTGCCAGCAGTTCAGTATGGGCGGACCAAGAGACCCAGTACTTC.

This rearrangement joins TRBV4-1 to TRBJ1-2, with 9 bases fitting TRBD1. After removal of 3 bases from V and 8 bases from J, the junction contained 10 bases not matched to a gene. Germline V gives CDR1 MGHRA, CDR2 YSYEKL. CDR3 length: 15 amino acids. The CDR3 here is CASSHAPQGAMGYTF. The DNA for the CDR3 is TGCGCCAGCAGCCACGCCCCACAGGGGGCAATGGGCTACACCTTC.

This clonotype was recorded a few times. The chain carries TRBV20-1 and TRBJ2-7, with 7 bases aligning to TRBD2. The CDR3 covers 13 residues. The germline V gene has CDR1 DFQATT and CDR2 SNEGSKA (reference sequence). V lost 2 bases, J lost 7 bases, and 8 bases stayed unmatched. The CDR3 here is CSARNRDYGEQYF. The CDR3, as DNA: TGCAGTGCTAGAAACCGGGACTACGGGGAGCAGTACTTC.

This clonotype has a handful of counts. J is TRBJ2-1 and V is TRBV4-1; possible D gene TRBD2, 5 bases. This CDR3 has 15 amino acids. Looked up from germline, CDR1 is MGHRA and CDR2 is YSYEKL. Trimming cost V 0 bases and J 6 bases, with 12 bases left between them. Here the CDR3 reads CASSQEVLGLNEQFF. Written as DNA, the CDR3 is TGCGCCAGCAGCCAAGAAGTACTAGGGCTCAATGAGCAGTTCTTC.

This clonotype was recorded many times. The chain employs TRBV28 and TRBJ1-2, with TRBD1 as a possible D gene (6 bases). This CDR3 has 12 amino acids. Germline V CDR1 and CDR2: MDHEN, SYDVKM. Trimming took off 6 bases at V and 4 bases at J, with 9 bases between the two ends. The CDR3 nucleotides are TGTGCCAGCAGCCAGACAGGCTATGGCTACACCTTC. It codes for CASSQTGYGYTF.